This entry features one TCR beta chain sequence. This record belongs to a study of blood T cell repertoires in COVID-19. Across the whole study: Sites in the United States, Italy and Spain provided acute and convalescent COVID-19 samples. T cells, B-cell-depleted T cells, or PBMCs provided the cDNA or gDNA that served as material.

Under the authors' procedure: Estimates of nucleated cell counts were drawn from the amplification of reference gene primers. Assay used: immunoSEQ multiplex PCR; TCRdb lists only in-frame clones, some missing. That table is the source of V, J and clone size, and D and trimming were worked out from the DNA. The repertoire holds around 16,000 clones, with roughly 80% as singletons. The V gene's germline CDR1 is LNHDA and CDR2 SQIVND (reference sequence). The CDR3 is 14 residues long. The ends lost 8 bases at V and 11 bases at J; junction bases unmatched: 10. V usage is TRBV19 and J usage is TRBJ1-6; TRBD1 matches at 9 bases. This clonotype was sampled from a man older than 75 with active or convalescent COVID-19. The specimen sequenced was peripheral blood. CDR3 sequence (DNA): TGTGCCAGTCATACCCCGGGACAGGGAACACCCCTCCACTTT. It codes for CASHTPGQGTPLHF.